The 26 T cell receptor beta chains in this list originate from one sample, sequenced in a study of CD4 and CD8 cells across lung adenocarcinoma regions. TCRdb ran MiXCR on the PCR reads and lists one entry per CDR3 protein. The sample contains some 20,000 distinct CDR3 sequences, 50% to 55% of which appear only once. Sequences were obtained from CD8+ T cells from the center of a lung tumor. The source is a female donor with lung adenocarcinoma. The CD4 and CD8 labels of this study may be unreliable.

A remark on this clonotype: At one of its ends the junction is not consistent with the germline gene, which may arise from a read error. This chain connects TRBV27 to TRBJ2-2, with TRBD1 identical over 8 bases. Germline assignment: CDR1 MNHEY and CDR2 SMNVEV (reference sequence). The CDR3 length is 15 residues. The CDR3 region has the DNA TGTGCCAGCAGTCCAGAGACAGGGGTCACAGGGGAGCAGTTTTTT. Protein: CASSPETGVTGEQFF.

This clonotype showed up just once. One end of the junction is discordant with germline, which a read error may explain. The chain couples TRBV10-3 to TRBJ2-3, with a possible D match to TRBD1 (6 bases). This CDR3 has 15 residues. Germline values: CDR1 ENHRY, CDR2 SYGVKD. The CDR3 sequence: CGRGVGGRHTETQYF. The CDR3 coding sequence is TGTGGTAGGGGTGTTGGGGGCCGTCACACAGAGACCCAGTACTTT.

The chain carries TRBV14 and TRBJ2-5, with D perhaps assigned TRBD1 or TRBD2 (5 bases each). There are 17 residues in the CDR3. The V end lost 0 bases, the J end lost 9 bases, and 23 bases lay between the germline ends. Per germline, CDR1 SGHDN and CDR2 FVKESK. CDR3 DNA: TGTGCCAGCAGCCAAGACACATTTTGGGGGAAATATAGCGCCCAGTACTTC. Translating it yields CASSQDTFWGKYSAQYF. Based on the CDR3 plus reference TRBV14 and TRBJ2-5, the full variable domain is EAGVTQFPSHSVIEKGQTVTLRCDPISGHDNLYWYRRVMGKEIKFLLHFVKESKQDESGMPNNRFLAERTGGTYSTLKVQPAELEDSGVYFCASSQDTFWGKYSAQYFGPGTRLLVL.

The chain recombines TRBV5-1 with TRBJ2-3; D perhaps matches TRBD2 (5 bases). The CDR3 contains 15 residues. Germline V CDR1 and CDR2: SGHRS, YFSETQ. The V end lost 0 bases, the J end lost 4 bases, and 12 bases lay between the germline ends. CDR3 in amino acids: CASSLDGKSSDTQYF. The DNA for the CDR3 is TGCGCCAGCAGCTTGGACGGGAAATCCTCAGATACGCAGTATTTT. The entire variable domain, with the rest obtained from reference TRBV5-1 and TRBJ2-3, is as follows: KAGVTQTPRYLIKTRGQQVTLSCSPISGHRSVSWYQQTPGQGLQFLFEYFSETQRNKGNFPGRFSGRQFSNSRSEMNVSTLELGDSALYLCASSLDGKSSDTQYFGPGTRLTVL.

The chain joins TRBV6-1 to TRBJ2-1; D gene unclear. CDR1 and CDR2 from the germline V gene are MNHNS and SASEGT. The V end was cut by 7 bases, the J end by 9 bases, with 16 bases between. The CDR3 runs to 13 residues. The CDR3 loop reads CASKLSYPPEQFF. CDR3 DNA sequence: TGTGCCAGCAAACTATCTTACCCCCCTGAGCAGTTCTTC.

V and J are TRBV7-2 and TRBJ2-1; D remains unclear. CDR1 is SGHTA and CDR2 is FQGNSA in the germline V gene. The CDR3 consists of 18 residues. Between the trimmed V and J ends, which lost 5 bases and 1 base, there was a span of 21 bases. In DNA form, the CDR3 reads TGTGCCAGCAGCAATCCCTTCTCCCGGGCAGAATCCTACAATGAGCAGTTCTTC. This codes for CASSNPFSRAESYNEQFF.

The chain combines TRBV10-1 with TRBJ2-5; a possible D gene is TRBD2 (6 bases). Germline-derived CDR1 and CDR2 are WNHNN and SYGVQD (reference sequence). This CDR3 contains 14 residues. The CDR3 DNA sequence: TGCGCGGGCAGTGGGGAAAGGGACTCAGAGACCCAGTACTTC. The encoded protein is CAGSGERDSETQYF.

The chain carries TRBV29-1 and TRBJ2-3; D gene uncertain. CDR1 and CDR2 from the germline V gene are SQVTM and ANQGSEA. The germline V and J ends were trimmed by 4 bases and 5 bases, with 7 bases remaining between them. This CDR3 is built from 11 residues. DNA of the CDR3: TGCAGCGTTGTTTTTATAGATACGCAGTATTTT. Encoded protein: CSVVFIDTQYF.

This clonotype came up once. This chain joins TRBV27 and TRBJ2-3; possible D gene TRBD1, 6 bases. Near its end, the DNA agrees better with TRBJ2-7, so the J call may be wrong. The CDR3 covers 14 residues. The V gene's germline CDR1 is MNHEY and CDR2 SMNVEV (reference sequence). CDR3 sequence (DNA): TGTGCGGGCAGTGGGGGCAGTGGCCCAGATACGCAGTACTTC. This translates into CAGSGGSGPDTQYF.

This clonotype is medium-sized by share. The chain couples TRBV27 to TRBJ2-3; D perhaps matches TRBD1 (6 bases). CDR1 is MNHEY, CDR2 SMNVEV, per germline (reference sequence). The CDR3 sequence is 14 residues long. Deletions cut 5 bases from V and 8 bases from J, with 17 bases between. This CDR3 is CASSPNTRGGTQYF. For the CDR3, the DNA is TGTGCCAGCAGTCCGAACACTCGAGGGGGTACGCAGTATTTT.

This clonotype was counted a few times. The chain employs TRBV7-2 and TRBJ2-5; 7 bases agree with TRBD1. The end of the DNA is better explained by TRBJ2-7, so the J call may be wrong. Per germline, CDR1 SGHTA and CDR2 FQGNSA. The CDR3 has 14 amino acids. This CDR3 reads CASSQGEGAGEQYF. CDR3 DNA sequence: TGTGCCAGCAGCCAGGGAGAGGGGGCTGGCGAGCAGTACTTC.

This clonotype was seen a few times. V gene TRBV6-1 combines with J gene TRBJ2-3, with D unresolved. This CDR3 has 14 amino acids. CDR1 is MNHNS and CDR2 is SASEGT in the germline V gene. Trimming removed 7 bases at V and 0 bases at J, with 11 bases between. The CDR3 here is CASKQLLSTDTQYF. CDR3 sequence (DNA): TGTGCCAGCAAGCAACTACTAAGCACAGATACGCAGTATTTT.

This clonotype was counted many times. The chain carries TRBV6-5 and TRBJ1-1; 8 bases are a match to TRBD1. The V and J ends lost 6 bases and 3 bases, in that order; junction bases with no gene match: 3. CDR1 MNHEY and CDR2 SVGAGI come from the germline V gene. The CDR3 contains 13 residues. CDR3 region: CASSPTGDTEAFF. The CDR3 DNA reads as TGTGCCAGCAGCCCGACAGGGGACACTGAAGCTTTCTTT.

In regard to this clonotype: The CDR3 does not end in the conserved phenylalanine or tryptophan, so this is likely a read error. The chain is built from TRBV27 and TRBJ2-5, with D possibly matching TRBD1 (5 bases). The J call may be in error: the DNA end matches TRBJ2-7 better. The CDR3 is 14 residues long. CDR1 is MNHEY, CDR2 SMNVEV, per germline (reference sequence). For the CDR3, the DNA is TGTGCCAGCAGTTTGTCACAGGTTAACTACGAGCAGTACTGC. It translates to CASSLSQVNYEQYC.

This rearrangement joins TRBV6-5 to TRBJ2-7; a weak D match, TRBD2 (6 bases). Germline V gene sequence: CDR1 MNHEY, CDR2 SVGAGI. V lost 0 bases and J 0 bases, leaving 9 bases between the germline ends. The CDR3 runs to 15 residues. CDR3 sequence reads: CASSYSGLSSYEQYF. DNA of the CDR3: TGTGCCAGCAGTTACTCGGGACTGAGCTCCTACGAGCAGTACTTC.

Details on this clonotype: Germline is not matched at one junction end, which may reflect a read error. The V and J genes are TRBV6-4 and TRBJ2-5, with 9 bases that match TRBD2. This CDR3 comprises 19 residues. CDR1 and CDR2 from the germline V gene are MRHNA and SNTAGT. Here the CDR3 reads CASRDSEGRGGTDPETQYF. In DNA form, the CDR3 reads TGTGCCAGCAGGGACTCCGAGGGGCGGGGGGGCACTGACCCAGAGACCCAGTACTTC.

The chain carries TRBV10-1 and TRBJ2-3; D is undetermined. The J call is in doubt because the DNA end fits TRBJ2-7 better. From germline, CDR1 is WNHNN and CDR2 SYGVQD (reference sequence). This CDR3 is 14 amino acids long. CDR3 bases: TGCGCCAGGATCGGGCGCCGAGACACAGATACGCAGTACTTC. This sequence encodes CARIGRRDTDTQYF.

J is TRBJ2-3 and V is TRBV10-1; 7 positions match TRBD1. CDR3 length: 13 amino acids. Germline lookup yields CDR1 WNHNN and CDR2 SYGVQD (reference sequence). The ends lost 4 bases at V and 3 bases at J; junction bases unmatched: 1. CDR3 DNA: TGCGCCAGCAGTGGACAGGGAACAGATACGCAGTATTTT. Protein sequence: CASSGQGTDTQYF.

The CDR3 here is CAIQGDNEQFF. The CDR3 DNA follows: TGTGCCATACAGGGGGACAATGAGCAGTTCTTC. The chain couples TRBV10-3 to TRBJ2-1, with TRBD1 matching 8 bases. V dropped 9 bases and J dropped 5; count of bases not matched to a gene: 0. The CDR3 is 11 amino acids. Germline CDR1 and CDR2: ENHRY and SYGVKD.

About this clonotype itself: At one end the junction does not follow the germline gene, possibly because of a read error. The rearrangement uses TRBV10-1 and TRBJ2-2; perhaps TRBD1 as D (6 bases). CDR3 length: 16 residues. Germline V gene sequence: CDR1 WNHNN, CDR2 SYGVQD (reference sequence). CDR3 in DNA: TGCGCCAGCAGTCCTGGGACGGCCGCGAACACAGGGACGCTGTATTTT. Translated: CASSPGTAANTGTLYF.

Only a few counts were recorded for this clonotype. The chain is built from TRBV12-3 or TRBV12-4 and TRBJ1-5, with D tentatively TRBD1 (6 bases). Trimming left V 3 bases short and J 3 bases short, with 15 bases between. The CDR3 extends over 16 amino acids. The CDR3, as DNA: TGTGCCAGCAGTTTCGTAGGGGGGCGCGACAATCAGCCCCAGCATTTT. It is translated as CASSFVGGRDNQPQHF.

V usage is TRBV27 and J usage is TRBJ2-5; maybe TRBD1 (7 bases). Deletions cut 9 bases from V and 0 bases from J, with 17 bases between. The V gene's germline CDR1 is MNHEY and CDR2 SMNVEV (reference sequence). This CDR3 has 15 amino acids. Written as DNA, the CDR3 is TGTGCCAGGGGGCAGGGGGGACGTGACCAAGAGACCCAGTACTTC. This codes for CARGQGGRDQETQYF.

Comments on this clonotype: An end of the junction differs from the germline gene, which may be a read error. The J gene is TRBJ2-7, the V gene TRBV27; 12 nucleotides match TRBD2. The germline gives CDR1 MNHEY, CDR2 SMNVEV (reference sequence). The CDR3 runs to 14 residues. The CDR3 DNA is TGTGCCAGCAGTCCCGCTCGGACTAGCGGGACTCTGCTCTTC. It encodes CASSPARTSGTLLF.

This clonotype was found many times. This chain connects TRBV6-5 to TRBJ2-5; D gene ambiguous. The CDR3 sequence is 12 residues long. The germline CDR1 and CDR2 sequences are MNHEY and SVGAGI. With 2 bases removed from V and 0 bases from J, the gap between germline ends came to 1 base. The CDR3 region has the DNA TGTGCCAGCAGTTACAACCAAGAGACCCAGTACTTC. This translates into CASSYNQETQYF.

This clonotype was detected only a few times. CDR3 protein: CAGIGGGDQDIQYF. CDR3 in DNA: TGTGCGGGCATCGGCGGCGGTGACCAAGACATTCAGTACTTC. This chain joins TRBV10-3 and TRBJ2-4; D remains ambiguous. This CDR3 spans 14 amino acids. Per germline, CDR1 ENHRY and CDR2 SYGVKD.

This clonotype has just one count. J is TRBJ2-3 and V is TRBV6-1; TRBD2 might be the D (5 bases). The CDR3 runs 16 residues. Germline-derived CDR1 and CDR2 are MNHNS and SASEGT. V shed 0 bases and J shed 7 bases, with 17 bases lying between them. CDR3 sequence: CASSEAYGERGNTQYF. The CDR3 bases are TGTGCCAGCAGTGAAGCTTACGGGGAACGTGGGAATACGCAGTATTTT.